This T cell receptor (beta chain) was identified during a study of primary melanoma T cells and metastatic recurrence (dated by TCRdb to the early 2020s). For context, the study as a whole: A total of around 190 primary melanomas made up the cohort, all of stage T2 to T4 and more than 1 mm thick. Whether patient outcome could be predicted by T-cell fraction and T-cell repertoire clonality in primary melanoma tumors was the question this study put to the test. The T-cell fraction measured by TCR beta sequencing was weighed against progression-free survival, the clinical outcome chosen for the comparison. The sequencing-derived T-cell fraction was compared with histopathological grading of tumor-infiltrating lymphocytes. Results the study describes overall, beyond this receptor: An effective T-cell-mediated antitumor response in primary melanoma was presented by the authors only as a suggestion rather than as a demonstrated mechanism. Tumor T-cell fraction was reported to predict progression-free survival independently of thickness, ulceration, mitotic rate and age. Protection appeared to be conferred by a T-cell fraction above 20% regardless of ulceration status, mitotic rate or nodal disease. Adding T-cell fraction to tumor thickness reportedly improved progression-free survival prediction more than adding any other histopathological variable.

This clone was detected a few times. Its antigen remains unidentified. The record has no base qualities; no much larger clone is one base away. The library was generated by the immunoSEQ multiplex PCR assay. Primary melanoma tumor tissue underwent high-throughput sequencing of the T-cell receptor beta chain. Per the original workflow: TCRB CDR3 sharing between samples and the distribution of insertions and deletions were included in the repertoire analyses. A gradient-boosted model ranked how well the T-cell fraction predicted outcome compared with histopathological variables. The table was pulled from immuneACCESS by TCRdb, which kept in-frame rearrangements only. Such tables lose some clones; where checked, under half of the loss comes from unresolved V genes, and the rest has no known cause. V and J calls and clone size follow that table, whereas D and trimming were derived from the DNA. In all, the sample holds some 330 clones, and under 75% of those were seen once. Approximately 10% of the sample is in the top ten clones.

CDR1 and CDR2 are drawn from the germline V gene: MDHEN, SYDVKM. The CDR3 runs 15 residues from the cysteine to the phenylalanine. Only CDR3 DNA is held: 45 bases, read in frame from base 1. Cut back by 7 bases and 2 bases, the V and J ends lie 15 bases apart. The patients had surgically resected primary melanoma that was considered potentially curable but at risk of metastatic recurrence. The specimen was melanoma tumor tissue. This TCR came from a human donor with melanoma. In this chain, TRBV28 is recombined with TRBJ1-5, with a weak D call of TRBD1 (5 bases match). In nucleotide form, the sequence is TGTGCCAGCAACCGGCCGGGGGTTGGCAATCAGCCCCAGCATTTT. Protein translation: CASNRPGVGNQPQHF.